This T cell receptor (beta chain) stems from a study of blood T cells in healthy people across ages. This CDR3 comprises 15 residues. V lost 0 bases and J lost 7, with 11 bases in between. Germline V gene lookup returns CDR1 SGHRS and CDR2 YFSETQ. The use of a sample-barcoded 5' primer and a J-beta primer mix characterized a second PCR of about 7 to 12 cycles. Each CDR3 protein gets one entry after TCRdb re-called the 5' RACE reads with MiXCR. The sample holds 1.5 million to 1.8 million distinct CDR3 sequences; roughly two fifths are singletons and the top ten take around 4%. Only a few counts were recorded for this clonotype. Its antigen remains unidentified. Whole-study findings and limits: What prevented conclusive comparison of naive and antigen-experienced cells was that PBMCs were unsorted.

This sequence was found in a young woman in good health. Sequencing was carried out using blood. The chain employs TRBV5-1 and TRBJ1-6, with D hard to call. The CDR3 here is CASSLGNGVNSPLHF. The CDR3 region has the DNA TGCGCCAGCAGCTTGGGGAATGGCGTGAATTCACCCCTCCACTTT. Together with reference TRBV5-1 and TRBJ1-6, the CDR3 gives the full variable domain: KAGVTQTPRYLIKTRGQQVTLSCSPISGHRSVSWYQQTPGQGLQFLFEYFSETQRNKGNFPGRFSGRQFSNSRSEMNVSTLELGDSALYLCASSLGNGVNSPLHFGNGTRLTVT.